This section outlines one T cell receptor (beta chain) sequence together with its context. No antigen is known for it. The data derive from a study of T cells in localized non-small cell lung cancer. Findings and limits, study-wide: Measurement of T cell clonality placed uninvolved adjacent lung highest, above the level in tumor. Among the top 100 tumor clones, a median approximately 55 appeared in adjacent lung.

The data were produced by immunoSEQ multiplex PCR, yet TCRdb's version contains in-frame clones alone and is incomplete. The sample yields about 59,000 clones, 70% to 90% seen once. Germline V gene sequence: CDR1 LNHDA, CDR2 SQIVND (reference sequence). V lost 3 bases and J 7 bases, leaving 12 bases between the germline ends. CDR3 size: 13 residues. This chain links TRBV19 with TRBJ2-5; D is uncertain. The material sequenced was peripheral blood, taken before any cancer treatment. The sequence derives from a man between 40 and 69 years old with stage I squamous cell lung carcinoma. CDR3 sequence reads: CASSMWADGTQYF. DNA of the CDR3: TGTGCCAGTAGTATGTGGGCGGATGGGACCCAGTACTTC. Using reference TRBV19 and TRBJ2-5 for the parts outside the CDR3, the full variable domain is DGGITQSPKYLFRKEGQNVTLSCEQNLNHDAMYWYRQDPGQGLRLIYYSQIVNDFQKGDIAEGYSVSREKKESFPLTVTSAQKNPTAFYLCASSMWADGTQYFGPGTRLLVL.